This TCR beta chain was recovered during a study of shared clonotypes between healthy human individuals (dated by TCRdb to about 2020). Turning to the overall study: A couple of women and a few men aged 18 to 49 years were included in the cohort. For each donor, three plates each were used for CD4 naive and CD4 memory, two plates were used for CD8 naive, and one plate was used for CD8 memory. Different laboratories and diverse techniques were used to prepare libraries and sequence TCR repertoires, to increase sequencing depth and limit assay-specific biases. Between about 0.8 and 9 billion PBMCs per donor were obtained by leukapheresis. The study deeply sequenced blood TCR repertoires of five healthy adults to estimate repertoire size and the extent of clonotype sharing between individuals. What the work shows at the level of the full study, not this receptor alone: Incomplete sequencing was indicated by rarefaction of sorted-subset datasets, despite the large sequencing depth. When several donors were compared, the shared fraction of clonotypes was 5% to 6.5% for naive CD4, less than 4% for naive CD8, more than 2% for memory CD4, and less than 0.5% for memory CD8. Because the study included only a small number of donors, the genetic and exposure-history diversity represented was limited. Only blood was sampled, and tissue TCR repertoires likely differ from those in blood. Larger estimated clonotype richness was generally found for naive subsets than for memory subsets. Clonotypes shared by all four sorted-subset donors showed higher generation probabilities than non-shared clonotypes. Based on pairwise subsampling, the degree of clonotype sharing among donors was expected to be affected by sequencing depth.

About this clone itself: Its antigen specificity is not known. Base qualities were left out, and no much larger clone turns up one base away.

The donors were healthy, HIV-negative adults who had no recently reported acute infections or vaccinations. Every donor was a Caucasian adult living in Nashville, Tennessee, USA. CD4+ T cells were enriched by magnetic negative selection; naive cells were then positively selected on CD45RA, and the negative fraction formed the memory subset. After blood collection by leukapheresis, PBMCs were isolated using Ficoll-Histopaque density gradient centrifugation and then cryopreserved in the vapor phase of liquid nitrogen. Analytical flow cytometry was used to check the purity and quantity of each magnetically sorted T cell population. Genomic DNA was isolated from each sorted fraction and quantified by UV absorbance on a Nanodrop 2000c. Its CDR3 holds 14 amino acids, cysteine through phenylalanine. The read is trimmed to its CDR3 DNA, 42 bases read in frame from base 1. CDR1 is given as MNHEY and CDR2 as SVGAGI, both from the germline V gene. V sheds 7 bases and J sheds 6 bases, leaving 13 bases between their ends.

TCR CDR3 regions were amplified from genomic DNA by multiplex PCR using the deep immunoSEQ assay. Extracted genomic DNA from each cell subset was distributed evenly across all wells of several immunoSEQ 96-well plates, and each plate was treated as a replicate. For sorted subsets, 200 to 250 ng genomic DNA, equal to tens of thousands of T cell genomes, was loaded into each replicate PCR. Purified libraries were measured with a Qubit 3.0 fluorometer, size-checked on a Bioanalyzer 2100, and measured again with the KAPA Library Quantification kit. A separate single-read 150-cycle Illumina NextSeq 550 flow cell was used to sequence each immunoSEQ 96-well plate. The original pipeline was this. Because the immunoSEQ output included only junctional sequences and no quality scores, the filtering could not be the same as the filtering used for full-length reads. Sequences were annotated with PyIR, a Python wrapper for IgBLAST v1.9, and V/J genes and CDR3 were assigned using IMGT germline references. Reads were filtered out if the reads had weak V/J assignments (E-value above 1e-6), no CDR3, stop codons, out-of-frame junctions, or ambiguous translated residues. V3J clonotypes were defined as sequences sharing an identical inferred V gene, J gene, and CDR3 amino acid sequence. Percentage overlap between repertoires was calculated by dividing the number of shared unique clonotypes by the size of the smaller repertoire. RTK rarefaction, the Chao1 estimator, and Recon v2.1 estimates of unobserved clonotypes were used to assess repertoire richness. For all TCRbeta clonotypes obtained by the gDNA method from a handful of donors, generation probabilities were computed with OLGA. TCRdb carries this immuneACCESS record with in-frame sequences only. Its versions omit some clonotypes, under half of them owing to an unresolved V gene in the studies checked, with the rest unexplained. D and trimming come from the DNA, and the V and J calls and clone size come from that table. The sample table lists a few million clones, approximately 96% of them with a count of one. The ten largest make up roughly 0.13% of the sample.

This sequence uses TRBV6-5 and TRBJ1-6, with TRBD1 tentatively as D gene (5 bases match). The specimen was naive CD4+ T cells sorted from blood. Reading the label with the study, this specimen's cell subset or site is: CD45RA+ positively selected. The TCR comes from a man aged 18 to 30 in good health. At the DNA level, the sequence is TGTGCCAGCAAGCAAAGACAGCTTAATTCACCCCTCCACTTT. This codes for CASKQRQLNSPLHF.